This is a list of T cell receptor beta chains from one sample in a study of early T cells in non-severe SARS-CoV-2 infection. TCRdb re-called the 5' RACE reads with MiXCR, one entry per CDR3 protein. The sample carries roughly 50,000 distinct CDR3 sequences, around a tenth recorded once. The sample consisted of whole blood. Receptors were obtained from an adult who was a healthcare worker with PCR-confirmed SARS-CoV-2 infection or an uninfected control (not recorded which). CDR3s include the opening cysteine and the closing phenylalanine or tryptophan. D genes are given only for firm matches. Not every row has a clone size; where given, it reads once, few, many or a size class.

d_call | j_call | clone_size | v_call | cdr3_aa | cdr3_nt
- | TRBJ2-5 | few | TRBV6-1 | CASSESTAWAQYF | TGTGCCAGCAGTGAATCCACGGCCTGGGCCCAGTACTTC
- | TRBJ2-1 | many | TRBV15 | CATSRERPGYYNEQFF | TGTGCCACCAGCAGAGAACGGCCAGGTTACTACAATGAGCAGTTCTTC
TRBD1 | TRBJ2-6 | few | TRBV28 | CASSTQGALVKRDGANVLTF | TGTGCCAGCAGCACACAGGGGGCGCTGGTGAAAAGAGATGGGGCCAACGTCCTGACTTTC
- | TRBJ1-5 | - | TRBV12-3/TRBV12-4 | CASSPDGFSNQPQHF | TGTGCCAGCAGTCCCGACGGGTTTAGCAATCAGCCCCAGCATTTT
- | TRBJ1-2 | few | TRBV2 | CASLPRTADYGYTF | TGTGCCAGTCTCCCCCGGACAGCTGACTATGGCTACACCTTC
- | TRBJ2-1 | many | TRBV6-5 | CASSRPGTASSYNEQFF | TGTGCCAGCAGCCGACCCGGGACCGCGAGCTCCTACAATGAGCAGTTCTTC
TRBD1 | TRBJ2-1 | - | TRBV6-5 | CASSPGTGKNEQFF | TGTGCCAGCAGCCCCGGGACAGGAAAGAATGAGCAGTTCTTC
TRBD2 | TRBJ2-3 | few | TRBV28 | CASSLDSGRARDTQYF | TGTGCCAGCAGTTTGGATAGCGGGAGGGCGCGAGATACGCAGTATTTT
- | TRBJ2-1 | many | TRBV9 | CASSAHPRTNYNEQFF | TGTGCCAGCAGCGCCCACCCACGGACAAACTACAATGAGCAGTTCTTC
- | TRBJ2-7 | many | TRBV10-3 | CATQDSLGINYEQYF | TGTGCCACTCAGGACAGTTTGGGGATTAACTACGAGCAGTACTTC
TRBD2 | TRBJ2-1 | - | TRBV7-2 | CASSLLSGRPTDEQFF | TGTGCCAGCAGCTTACTTAGCGGGAGGCCCACGGATGAGCAGTTCTTC